The 24 T cell receptor beta chains in this list originate from one sample, sequenced in a study of T cells in Graves' hyperthyroidism and ophthalmopathy. The source material, RNA transcripts, was used to amplify TCR beta CDR3 regions. In the first-round RT-PCR of the TCR CDR3, the HTBI primer set was used. TCRdb passed the multiplex PCR reads through MiXCR, listing each CDR3 protein once. The sample has 500,000 to 650,000 distinct CDR3 sequences; about 46% are singletons. The sample consisted of peripheral blood or thyroid tissue (not recorded which). The receptors originated from an adult woman with Graves' disease, either hyperthyroidism or ophthalmopathy (not recorded which).

This rearrangement joins TRBV18 to TRBJ1-1; 9 nucleotides agree with TRBD1. This CDR3 region has 14 residues. CDR1 is KGHSH and CDR2 is LQKENI in the germline V gene. J was trimmed by 4 bases and V by 1 base; bases with no gene match: 1. Written as DNA, the CDR3 is TGTGCCAGCTCACCACAGGGACAGGGCACTGAAGCTTTCTTT. It encodes CASSPQGQGTEAFF. The whole variable domain, remainder taken from reference TRBV18 and TRBJ1-1, is NAGVMQNPRHLVRRRGQEARLRCSPMKGHSHVYWYRQLPEEGLKFMVYLQKENIIDESGMPKERFSAEFPKEGPSILRIQQVVRGDSAAYFCASSPQGQGTEAFFGQGTRLTVV.

With respect to this clonotype: A much larger clone differs by one base, so this may be a read error. CDR3 sequence reads: CASSVEGRSSYEQYF. The CDR3 DNA follows: TGTGCCAGCAGTGTAGAAGGTCGGAGCTCCTACGAGCAGTACTTC. The chain has TRBV2 and TRBJ2-7; D unresolved. The CDR3 covers 15 residues. Germline loops: CDR1 SNHLY, CDR2 FYNNEI. The V and J ends lost 4 bases and 0 bases respectively, with 13 bases between them.

This clonotype was counted many times. The chain couples TRBV5-1 to TRBJ1-5; 8 positions match TRBD1. The J segment lost 3 bases and the V segment lost 5 bases, leaving 7 bases of the junction unmatched. Germline-derived CDR1 and CDR2 are SGHRS and YFSETQ. This CDR3 has 15 amino acids. Written as DNA, the CDR3 is TGCGCCAGCAGGCCTGGGACAGGAGCCAATCAGCCCCAGCATTTT. Its translation is CASRPGTGANQPQHF.

This clonotype was recorded at least ten times. CDR3 coding DNA: TGTGCCTCCGGACAGGGAGAGACCCAGTACTTC. This encodes CASGQGETQYF. The chain combines TRBV15 with TRBJ2-5, with TRBD1 matching over 8 bases. The J segment lost 4 bases and the V segment lost 11 bases, leaving 3 bases of the junction unmatched. Germline CDR1 reads LNHNV; CDR2 reads YYDKDF (reference sequence). The CDR3 is 11 residues long.

The chain employs TRBV7-9 and TRBJ2-7; D gene uncertain. V lost 5 bases, J lost 10 bases, and 12 bases lay in between. The CDR3 covers 11 residues. Germline lookup yields CDR1 SEHNR and CDR2 FQNEAQ (reference sequence). Written as DNA, the CDR3 is TGTGCCAGCAGCCCCTCAGTGGAACAGTACTTC. Translated: CASSPSVEQYF.

This clonotype was recorded at least ten times. The J gene is TRBJ2-2, the V gene TRBV11-2; maybe TRBD1 (5 bases). The CDR3 has 15 amino acids. V dropped 2 bases and J dropped 7 bases, with 14 bases sitting between them. Germline V CDR1 and CDR2: SGHAT, FQNNGV. The CDR3 reads CASSLQGRRIGELFF. Here the CDR3 DNA reads TGTGCCAGCAGCTTACAGGGAAGGAGAATCGGGGAGCTGTTTTTT.

This rearrangement joins TRBV15 to TRBJ1-3; D gene ambiguous. Trimming left V 1 base short and J 2 bases short, with 3 bases between. CDR1 is LNHNV and CDR2 is YYDKDF in the germline V gene (reference sequence). The CDR3 is made up of 13 amino acids. The CDR3 sequence: CATSRGAGNTIYF. CDR3 bases: TGTGCCACCAGCAGAGGGGCTGGAAACACCATATATTTT. The full variable domain, its missing parts supplied by reference TRBV15 and TRBJ1-3, is DAMVIQNPRYQVTQFGKPVTLSCSQTLNHNVMYWYQQKSSQAPKLLFHYYDKDFNNEADTPDNFQSRRPNTSFCFLDIRSPGLGDTAMYLCATSRGAGNTIYFGEGSWLTVV.

V and J are TRBV28 and TRBJ2-6; D not certain. Germline CDR1 reads MDHEN; CDR2 reads SYDVKM. The ends were cut back, 1 base at V and 0 bases at J, with 10 bases in the middle. This CDR3 is 17 amino acids long. CDR3 nucleotides: TGTGCCAGCAGTTTATCCGTCCGGGCCTCTGGGGCCAACGTCCTGACTTTC. It is translated as CASSLSVRASGANVLTF. The full variable domain, rest sourced from reference TRBV28 and TRBJ2-6, is DVKVTQSSRYLVKRTGEKVFLECVQDMDHENMFWYRQDPGLGLRLIYFSYDVKMKEKGDIPEGYSVSREKKERFSLILESASTNQTSMYLCASSLSVRASGANVLTFGAGSRLTVL.

A remark on this clonotype: Its ends do not fully match the called genes, so a read error is possible. The chain is built from TRBV2 and TRBJ2-5, with D maybe TRBD1 (6 bases). The germline CDR1 and CDR2 sequences are SNHLY and FYNNEI. There are 15 residues in the CDR3. The CDR3 loop is CASREVGKGDQPQYF. Here the CDR3 DNA reads TGTGCCAGCAGGGAAGTTGGGAAGGGGGATCAGCCCCAGTACTTC.

The chain combines TRBV4-2 with TRBJ1-1, with D tentatively TRBD1 (6 bases). Trimming removed 2 bases at V and 1 base at J, with 8 bases between. The CDR3 consists of 14 residues. Germline CDR1 and CDR2: LGHNA and YNFKEQ. CDR3 loop: CASSQRGQNTEAFF. In nucleotides, the CDR3 is TGTGCCAGCAGCCAACGGGGGCAGAACACTGAAGCTTTCTTT.

This clonotype was observed a handful of times. The chain carries TRBV10-2 and TRBJ2-1; D unclear. CDR3 size: 15 residues. Germline V gene lookup returns CDR1 WSHSY and CDR2 SAAADI. The V gene lost 4 bases and the J gene lost 0 bases, with 10 bases spanning the gap. In DNA form, the CDR3 reads TGCGCCAGCAGTGGGGGTCCAAGCTCCTACAATGAGCAGTTCTTC. This codes for CASSGGPSSYNEQFF.

The chain uses TRBV2 and TRBJ2-5, with D possibly TRBD1 on 6 matching bases. The CDR3 consists of 11 residues. CDR1 and CDR2 from the germline V gene are SNHLY and FYNNEI. With 6 bases removed from V and 7 bases from J, the gap between germline ends came to 9 bases. In DNA, the CDR3 is TGTGCCAGCAGGATACAGGGGACCCAGTACTTC. It translates to CASRIQGTQYF.

The chain uses TRBV2 and TRBJ2-5, with 12 bases matching TRBD2. In germline, CDR1 is SNHLY, CDR2 FYNNEI. After removal of 2 bases from V and 4 bases from J, the junction contained 2 bases not matched to a gene. The CDR3 covers 15 residues. CDR3 residues: CASSEQGLAGETQYF. The DNA for the CDR3 is TGTGCCAGCAGTGAACAGGGACTAGCGGGAGAGACCCAGTACTTC.

The chain joins TRBV10-3 to TRBJ2-2; 8 positions agree with TRBD1. Germline values: CDR1 ENHRY, CDR2 SYGVKD. With V trimmed by 0 bases and J by 4 bases, 4 bases remained unmatched. The CDR3 extends over 16 amino acids. CDR3 region: CAISESDRETTGELFF. The CDR3 DNA reads TGTGCCATCAGTGAGTCGGACAGGGAGACCACCGGGGAGCTGTTTTTT.

This chain connects TRBV24-1 to TRBJ2-5; D remains ambiguous. V lost 5 bases and J lost 9, with 18 bases in between. The CDR3 consists of 14 residues. The germline V gene has CDR1 KGHDR and CDR2 SFDVKD. The DNA of the CDR3 is TGTGCCACCAGTGCAACAGACTTTGTTCAGCCCCAGTACTTC. Its protein is CATSATDFVQPQYF.

As for this clonotype: Mismatch with germline at one junction end may stem from a read error. V usage is TRBV2 and J usage is TRBJ2-2, with D perhaps being TRBD1 or TRBD2 (5 bases each). From germline, CDR1 is SNHLY and CDR2 FYNNEI. This CDR3 comprises 15 residues. CDR3 region: CASSSGPGNTGELFF. CDR3 in DNA: TGTGCCAGCAGCTCGGGACCGGGGAACACTGGGGAGCTGTTTTTT.

V and J are TRBV7-2 and TRBJ1-6; D unresolved. Trimming shortened V by 1 base and J by 3 bases, and 7 bases separated the two germline ends. This CDR3 has 15 residues. Germline V gene sequence: CDR1 SGHTA, CDR2 FQGNSA. CDR3 coding DNA: TGTGCCAGCAGCTTAGGGCGGTTCTATAATTCACCCCTCCACTTT. This codes for CASSLGRFYNSPLHF.

With respect to this clonotype: A much bigger clone sits one base away, suggesting this may be a read error. CDR3 sequence (DNA): TGCAGTGCGAAGAGGGGGACGGACACCGGGGAGCTGCTTTTT. Translating gives CSAKRGTDTGELLF. This chain joins TRBV20-1 and TRBJ2-2, with D tentatively TRBD1 (6 bases). Looked up from germline, CDR1 is DFQATT and CDR2 is SNEGSKA (reference sequence). CDR3 size: 14 residues.

This chain connects TRBV7-8 to TRBJ2-5; D is undetermined. Germline assignment: CDR1 SGHVS and CDR2 FQNEAQ. The CDR3 extends over 13 amino acids. Trimming pared 0 bases from V and 4 bases from J, leaving 6 bases between. The CDR3 loop is CASSLARTETQYF. The CDR3 nucleotides are TGTGCCAGCAGCTTAGCGCGGACAGAGACCCAGTACTTC.

This clonotype occurred many times. The gene calls are TRBV5-1 and TRBJ1-1, with 8 bases that match TRBD1. The CDR3 loop spans 15 amino acids. J was trimmed by 5 bases and V by 3 bases; bases with no gene match: 9. Germline assignment: CDR1 SGHRS and CDR2 YFSETQ. The CDR3 DNA follows: TGCGCCAGCAGCTCCGAGGGACAGGCAAGAACTGAAGCTTTCTTT. This encodes CASSSEGQARTEAFF.

The chain has TRBV7-2 and TRBJ1-1; D not certain. Trimming removed 2 bases at V and 4 bases at J, with 11 bases between. There are 14 residues in the CDR3. The germline V gene has CDR1 SGHTA and CDR2 FQGNSA. DNA for the CDR3: TGTGCCAGCAGCTTAAGCCGCGGGAGCACTGAAGCTTTCTTT. The encoded protein is CASSLSRGSTEAFF.

V gene TRBV2 combines with J gene TRBJ1-6; D is ambiguous. V lost 7 bases, J lost 11 bases, and 12 bases lay in between. This CDR3 comprises 12 residues. Per the germline V gene, CDR1 is SNHLY and CDR2 is FYNNEI. This chain's CDR3 is CASTIGETPLHF. In nucleotides, the CDR3 is TGTGCCAGCACGATTGGGGAGACACCCCTCCACTTT. Filled out from reference TRBV2 and TRBJ1-6, the complete variable domain reads EPEVTQTPSHQVTQMGQEVILRCVPISNHLYFYWYRQILGQKVEFLVSFYNNEISEKSEIFDDQFSVERPDGSNFTLKIRSTKLEDSAMYFCASTIGETPLHFGNGTRLTVT.

This clonotype came up many times. The V and J genes are TRBV10-3 and TRBJ2-3, with D hard to call. The CDR3 is 15 residues long. CDR1 ENHRY and CDR2 SYGVKD come from the germline V gene. Deletions cut 4 bases from V and 2 bases from J, with 13 bases between. CDR3: CAISARSRSTDTQYF. In DNA, the CDR3 is TGTGCCATCAGTGCTAGATCGAGGTCCACAGATACGCAGTATTTT.

The J gene is TRBJ2-7, the V gene TRBV29-1; D may be TRBD2 (6 bases). V gave up 8 bases and J gave up 4 bases, with 21 bases separating them. The CDR3 is 14 residues long. Per germline, CDR1 SQVTM and CDR2 ANQGSEA. The CDR3 here is CSSFGRGHGYEQYF. Written as DNA, the CDR3 is TGCAGCAGTTTCGGGCGGGGCCATGGGTACGAGCAGTACTTC.